The clone carrying this T cell receptor beta chain showed up many times. The antigen is undetermined. The CDR3 is cut off 3 residues early in the read; its end comes from the germline J gene. The CDR3 extends over 19 amino acids. V lost 7 bases and J lost 5; bases outside the gene matches: 17. Germline CDR1 is LNHDA and CDR2 is SQIVND (reference sequence). The protocol was immunoSEQ multiplex PCR, while the TCRdb copy is restricted to in-frame clones and leaves out a portion. Recorded here are approximately 57,000 clones, with no singletons, and the ten leading clones hold about 0.8%. The sample belongs to a study of T cell clonality in common variable immunodeficiency. Regarding the study as a whole: The cause of increased CVID clonality remains unclear without subpopulation sequencing.

This receptor was taken from a person aged 18 to 75 in good health. The V call is TRBV19, the J call TRBJ2-2; 12 bases fit TRBD2. The sequenced material came from peripheral blood mononuclear cells. The sequenced CDR3 bases are TGTGCCAGTACCAAATCATCCGGGACTAGCGGGTTTCAGACCGGGGAG. Amino acid sequence: CASTKSSGTSGFQTGE. The CDR3 in its entirety is CASTKSSGTSGFQTGELFF.